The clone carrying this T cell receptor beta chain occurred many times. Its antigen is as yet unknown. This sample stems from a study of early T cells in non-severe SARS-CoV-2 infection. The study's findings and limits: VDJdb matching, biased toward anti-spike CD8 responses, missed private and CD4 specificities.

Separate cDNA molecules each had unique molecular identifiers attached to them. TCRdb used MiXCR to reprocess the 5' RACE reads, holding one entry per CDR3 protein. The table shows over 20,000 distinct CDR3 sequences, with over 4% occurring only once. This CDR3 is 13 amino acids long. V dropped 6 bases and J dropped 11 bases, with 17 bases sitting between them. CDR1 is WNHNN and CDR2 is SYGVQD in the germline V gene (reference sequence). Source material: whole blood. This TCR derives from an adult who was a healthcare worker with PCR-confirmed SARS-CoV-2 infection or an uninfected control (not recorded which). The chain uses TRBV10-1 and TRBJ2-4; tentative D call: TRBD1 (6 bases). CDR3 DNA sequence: TGCGCCAGCAGCCCTTCCGGTGGGGGCGTTCAGTACTTC. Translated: CASSPSGGGVQYF.